Each of the 19 T cell receptor beta chains below was sequenced from the same sample in a study of cytomegalovirus exposure and HLA in healthy donors. The PCR made use of 60 Vbeta and 13 Jbeta primers. Sequencing used immunoSEQ multiplex PCR; TCRdb keeps in-frame clones, though not all of them. The sample lists 140,000 to 150,000 clones, about 70% occurring once. The sequenced sample consisted of PBMCs. These TCRs come from a middle-aged woman in good health and CMV-seronegative.

The V and J genes are TRBV28 and TRBJ1-2; D gene uncertain. V lost 6 bases and J 4 bases, leaving 6 bases between the germline ends. The CDR3 covers 11 residues. Germline CDR1 reads MDHEN; CDR2 reads SYDVKM. CDR3 nucleotide sequence: TGTGCCAGCAGGAAACTCTATGGCTACACCTTC. It yields the protein CASRKLYGYTF.

This chain connects TRBV5-6 to TRBJ1-3; D unclear. Trimming removed 4 bases at V and 2 bases at J, with 16 bases between. This CDR3 comprises 16 residues. Germline-derived CDR1 and CDR2 are SGHDT and YYEEEE. The chain's CDR3 is CASSLRPSTTGNTIYF. The CDR3 region has the DNA TGTGCCAGCAGCCTGCGGCCTTCTACTACTGGAAACACCATATATTTT.

The CDR3 DNA sequence: TGTGCCAGCAACCCCCGGACAGGAGAGGCCGGGGAGCTGTTTTTT. Its translation: CASNPRTGEAGELFF. The chain employs TRBV5-6 and TRBJ2-2; 7 nucleotides align to TRBD1. The CDR3 extends over 15 amino acids. V lost 6 bases to trimming and J lost 6 bases; unmatched junction nucleotides: 11. Germline lookup yields CDR1 SGHDT and CDR2 YYEEEE.

The rearrangement uses TRBV2 and TRBJ1-1; no firm D call. V lost 5 bases to trimming and J lost 8 bases, with 12 bases between them. CDR3 length: 12 residues. Germline V gene sequence: CDR1 SNHLY, CDR2 FYNNEI. The CDR3 region is CASSSDGREAFF. CDR3 coding DNA: TGTGCCAGCAGTTCGGACGGGAGGGAAGCTTTCTTT.

This clone was picked up one time. V gene TRBV28 combines with J gene TRBJ2-1, with 10 bases fitting TRBD2. The CDR3 runs to 15 residues. V gave up 6 bases and J gave up 6 bases; unmatched junction bases: 8. CDR1 MDHEN and CDR2 SYDVKM come from the germline V gene. CDR3 sequence (DNA): TGTGCCAGCAGACAAGCGGGAGGGCCGCCCAATGAGCAGTTCTTC. Translation gives CASRQAGGPPNEQFF.

V usage is TRBV6-5 and J usage is TRBJ1-1; no firm D call. V lost 6 bases and J 1 base, leaving 9 bases between the germline ends. Germline values: CDR1 MNHEY, CDR2 SVGAGI. This CDR3 is built from 13 residues. Here the CDR3 reads CASSRSENTEAFF. The CDR3 nucleotides read TGTGCCAGCAGCCGGAGCGAGAACACTGAAGCTTTCTTT.

With regard to this clone: Compared with germline, one end of the junction differs, possibly owing to a read error. J is TRBJ1-6 and V is TRBV30; TRBD1 is a possible D gene (6 bases). The CDR3 covers 15 residues. Germline V gene sequence: CDR1 GTSNPN, CDR2 SVGIG (reference sequence). This CDR3 reads CAGSVLGQGNSPLHF. DNA for the CDR3: TGTGCCGGGAGTGTACTAGGGCAGGGGAATTCACCCCTCCACTTT.

The chain recombines TRBV5-4 with TRBJ2-5, with 9 nucleotides matching TRBD2. Germline lookup yields CDR1 SGHNT and CDR2 YYREEE (reference sequence). The junction had 8 bases not matched to a gene; V was cut back by 3 bases and J by 5 bases. The CDR3 spans 15 residues. The CDR3 coding sequence is TGTGCCAGCAGCTCGGCTAGCGGGATAGCTGAGACCCAGTACTTC. Its translation is CASSSASGIAETQYF.

This clone was counted a few times. The rearrangement links TRBV28 to TRBJ2-3, with a possible D match to TRBD2 (5 bases). This CDR3 contains 13 residues. V was shortened by 6 bases and J by 4 bases, with 11 bases between the two germline ends. Germline values: CDR1 MDHEN, CDR2 SYDVKM. CDR3 DNA sequence: TGTGCCAGCAGGCAACTAGGCGCAGATACGCAGTATTTT. This sequence encodes CASRQLGADTQYF.

The chain combines TRBV20-1 with TRBJ2-1; TRBD1 aligns across 7 bases. This CDR3 contains 10 residues. Germline CDR1 reads DFQATT; CDR2 reads SNEGSKA (reference sequence). This chain's CDR3 is CTPRGNEQFF. The CDR3 nucleotides read TGCACTCCCAGGGGGAATGAGCAGTTCTTC.

This chain connects TRBV5-1 to TRBJ2-2; 9 nucleotides align to TRBD1. V was clipped by 7 bases and J by 4 bases; unmatched bases: 8. CDR1 is SGHRS and CDR2 is YFSETQ in the germline V gene. This CDR3 has 15 residues. The CDR3 is CASHRDRATTGELFF. In DNA form, the CDR3 reads TGCGCCAGCCACCGGGACAGGGCCACCACCGGGGAGCTGTTTTTT.

The chain links TRBV18 to TRBJ2-1; tentative D call: TRBD2 (6 bases). The CDR3 sequence is 13 residues long. V shed 3 bases and J shed 4 bases, with 7 bases lying between them. Germline V gene sequence: CDR1 KGHSH, CDR2 LQKENI. CDR3 region: CASSPGGYNEQFF. The CDR3 region has the DNA TGTGCCAGCTCACCCGGGGGTTACAATGAGCAGTTCTTC.

The chain combines TRBV5-4 with TRBJ1-2, with D tentatively TRBD1 (6 bases). V was trimmed by 4 bases and J by 5 bases, leaving 18 bases between them. Germline CDR1 SGHNT, CDR2 YYREEE (reference sequence). The CDR3 runs to 15 residues. This CDR3 reads CASSPQPGGGYGYTF. In DNA, the CDR3 is TGTGCCAGCAGCCCACAACCGGGGGGCGGATATGGCTACACCTTC. The whole variable domain, remainder taken from reference TRBV5-4 and TRBJ1-2, is ETGVTQSPTHLIKTRGQQVTLRCSSQSGHNTVSWYQQALGQGPQFIFQYYREEENGRGNFPPRFSGLQFPNYSSELNVNALELDDSALYLCASSPQPGGGYGYTFGSGTRLTVV.

V gene TRBV5-1 combines with J gene TRBJ1-1, with TRBD1 as a possible D gene (5 bases). The CDR3 has 17 amino acids. V was clipped by 0 bases and J by 1 base, with 16 bases between them. Germline lookup yields CDR1 SGHRS and CDR2 YFSETQ. The DNA for the CDR3 is TGCGCCAGCAGCTTGGCCTTAGCTCGACAGCCGAACACTGAAGCTTTCTTT. It translates to CASSLALARQPNTEAFF. The variable domain in full, completed from reference TRBV5-1 and TRBJ1-1, reads KAGVTQTPRYLIKTRGQQVTLSCSPISGHRSVSWYQQTPGQGLQFLFEYFSETQRNKGNFPGRFSGRQFSNSRSEMNVSTLELGDSALYLCASSLALARQPNTEAFFGQGTRLTVV.

V usage is TRBV7-9 and J usage is TRBJ1-4; TRBD1 might be the D (6 bases). CDR1 is SEHNR and CDR2 is FQNEAQ in the germline V gene (reference sequence). This CDR3 is 13 amino acids long. Trimming pared 7 bases from V and 8 bases from J, leaving 14 bases between. The CDR3 loop reads CASKGGKREKLFF. The CDR3, as DNA: TGTGCCAGCAAAGGGGGAAAACGGGAAAAACTGTTTTTT.

The chain uses TRBV14 and TRBJ1-2; TRBD1 matches 7 bases. J lost 4 bases, V lost 4 bases, and 6 bases had no gene match. CDR3 size: 14 residues. Germline V lookup: CDR1 SGHDN, CDR2 FVKESK. As DNA, the CDR3 is TGTGCCAGCAGCCGAGATACAGGGGCCTATGGCTACACCTTC. It specifies CASSRDTGAYGYTF.

The CDR3 region is CASSLRGANTEAFF. CDR3 bases: TGCGCCAGCAGCTTGAGGGGTGCGAACACTGAAGCTTTCTTT. V is TRBV5-1 and J is TRBJ1-1; D is perhaps TRBD1 (5 bases). Trimming took off 1 base at V and 1 base at J, with 8 bases between the two ends. Germline CDR1 and CDR2: SGHRS and YFSETQ. This CDR3 region has 14 residues.

This chain uses TRBV28 with TRBJ1-4; 7 bases are a match to TRBD1. V dropped 10 bases and J dropped 6; count of bases not matched to a gene: 8. The CDR3 covers 13 residues. The germline gives CDR1 MDHEN, CDR2 SYDVKM. As DNA, the CDR3 is TGTGCCACAGTGGAGGGGGCTGATGAAAAACTGTTTTTT. Translating it yields CATVEGADEKLFF.

The V gene is TRBV2, the J gene TRBJ2-7, with 11 positions matching TRBD2. The CDR3 loop spans 17 amino acids. Germline V gives CDR1 SNHLY, CDR2 FYNNEI. J lost 1 base, V lost 5 bases, and 10 bases had no gene match. CDR3 in amino acids: CASSIKTSGVGSYEQYF. CDR3 in DNA: TGTGCCAGCAGTATCAAGACTAGCGGGGTCGGGTCCTACGAGCAGTACTTC.